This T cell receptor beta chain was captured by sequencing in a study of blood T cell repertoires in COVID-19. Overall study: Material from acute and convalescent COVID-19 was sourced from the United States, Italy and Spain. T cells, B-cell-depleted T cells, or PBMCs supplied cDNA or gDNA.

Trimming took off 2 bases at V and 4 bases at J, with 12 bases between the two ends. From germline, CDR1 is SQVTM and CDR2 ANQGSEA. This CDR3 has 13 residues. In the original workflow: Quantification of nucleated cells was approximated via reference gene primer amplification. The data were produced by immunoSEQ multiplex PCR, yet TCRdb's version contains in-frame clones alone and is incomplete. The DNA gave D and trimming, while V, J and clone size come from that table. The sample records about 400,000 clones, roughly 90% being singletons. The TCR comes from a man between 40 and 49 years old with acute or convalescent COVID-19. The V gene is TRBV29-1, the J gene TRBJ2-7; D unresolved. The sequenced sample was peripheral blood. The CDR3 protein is CSVESSVGYEQYF. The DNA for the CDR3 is TGCAGCGTTGAAAGTTCGGTCGGGTACGAGCAGTACTTC.